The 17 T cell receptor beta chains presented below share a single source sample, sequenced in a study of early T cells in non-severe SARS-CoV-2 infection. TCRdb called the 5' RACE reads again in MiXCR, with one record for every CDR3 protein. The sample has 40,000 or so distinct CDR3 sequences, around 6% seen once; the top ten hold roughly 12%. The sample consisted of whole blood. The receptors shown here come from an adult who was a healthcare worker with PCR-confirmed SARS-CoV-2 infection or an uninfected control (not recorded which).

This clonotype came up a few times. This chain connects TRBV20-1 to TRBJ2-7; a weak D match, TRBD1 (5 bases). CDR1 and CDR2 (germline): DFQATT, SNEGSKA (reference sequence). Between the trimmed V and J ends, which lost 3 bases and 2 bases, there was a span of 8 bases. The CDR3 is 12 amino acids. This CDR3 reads CSASLTAYEQYF. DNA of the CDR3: TGCAGTGCTAGTTTGACAGCCTACGAGCAGTACTTC.

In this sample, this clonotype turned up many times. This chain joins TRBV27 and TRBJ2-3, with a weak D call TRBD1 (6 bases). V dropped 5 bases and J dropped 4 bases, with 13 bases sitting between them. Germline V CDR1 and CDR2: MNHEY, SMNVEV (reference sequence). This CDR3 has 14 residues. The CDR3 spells CASSHRGHPDTQYF. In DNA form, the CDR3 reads TGTGCCAGCAGTCACCGGGGACACCCAGATACGCAGTATTTT.

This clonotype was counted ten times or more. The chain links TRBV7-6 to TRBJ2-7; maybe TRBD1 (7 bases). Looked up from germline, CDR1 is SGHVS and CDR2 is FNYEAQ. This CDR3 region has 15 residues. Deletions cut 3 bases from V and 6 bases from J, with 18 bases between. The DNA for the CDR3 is TGTGCCAGCAGCTTGCCGGCAGGGGGACTCGGCGAGCAGTACTTC. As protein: CASSLPAGGLGEQYF.

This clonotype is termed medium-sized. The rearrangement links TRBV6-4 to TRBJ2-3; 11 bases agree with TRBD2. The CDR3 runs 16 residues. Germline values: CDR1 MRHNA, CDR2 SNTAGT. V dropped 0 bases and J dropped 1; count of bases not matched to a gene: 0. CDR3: CASSDSTSGGTDTQYF. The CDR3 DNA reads TGTGCCAGCAGTGACTCGACTAGCGGGGGCACAGATACGCAGTATTTT.

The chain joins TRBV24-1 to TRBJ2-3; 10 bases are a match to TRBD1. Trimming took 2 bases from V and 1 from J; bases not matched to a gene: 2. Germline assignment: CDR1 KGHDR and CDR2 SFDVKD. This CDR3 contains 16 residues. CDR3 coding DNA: TGTGCCACCAGTGATTACGGACAGGGGGGCACAGATACGCAGTATTTT. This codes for CATSDYGQGGTDTQYF.

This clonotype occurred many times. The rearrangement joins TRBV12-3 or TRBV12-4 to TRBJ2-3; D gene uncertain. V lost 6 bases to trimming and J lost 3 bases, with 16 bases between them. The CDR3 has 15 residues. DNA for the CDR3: TGTGCCAGCAGCCCTGGGGTCGGAAAGACAGATACGCAGTATTTT. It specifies CASSPGVGKTDTQYF.

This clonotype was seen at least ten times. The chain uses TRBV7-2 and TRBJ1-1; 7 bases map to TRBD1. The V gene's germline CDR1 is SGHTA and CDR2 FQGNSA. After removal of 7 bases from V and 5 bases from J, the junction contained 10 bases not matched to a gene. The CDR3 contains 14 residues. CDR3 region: CASTLQGRDTEAFF. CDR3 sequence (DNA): TGTGCCAGCACCCTACAGGGGAGGGATACTGAAGCTTTCTTT.

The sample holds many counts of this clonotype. The CDR3 loop is CASSLAKDRGVQETQYF. In nucleotides, the CDR3 is TGCGCCAGCAGCTTGGCCAAGGATCGGGGGGTCCAAGAGACCCAGTACTTC. This rearrangement joins TRBV5-1 to TRBJ2-5, with TRBD2 matching over 7 bases. The CDR3 loop spans 17 amino acids. Looked up from germline, CDR1 is SGHRS and CDR2 is YFSETQ. With V trimmed by 0 bases and J by 1 base, 9 bases remained unmatched.

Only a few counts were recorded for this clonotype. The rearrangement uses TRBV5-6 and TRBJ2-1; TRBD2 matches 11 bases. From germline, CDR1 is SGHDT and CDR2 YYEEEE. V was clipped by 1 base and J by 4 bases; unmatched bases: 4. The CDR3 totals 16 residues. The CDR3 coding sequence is TGTGCCAGCAGCTTGCTAGCGGGGGGACTATACAATGAGCAGTTCTTC. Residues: CASSLLAGGLYNEQFF.

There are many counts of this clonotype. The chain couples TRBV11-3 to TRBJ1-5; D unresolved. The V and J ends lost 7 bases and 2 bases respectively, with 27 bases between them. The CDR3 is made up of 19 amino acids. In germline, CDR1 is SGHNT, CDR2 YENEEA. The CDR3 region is CASIHGREGRYIGNQPQHF. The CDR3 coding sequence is TGTGCCAGCATCCATGGGAGGGAGGGAAGATATATTGGCAATCAGCCCCAGCATTTT.

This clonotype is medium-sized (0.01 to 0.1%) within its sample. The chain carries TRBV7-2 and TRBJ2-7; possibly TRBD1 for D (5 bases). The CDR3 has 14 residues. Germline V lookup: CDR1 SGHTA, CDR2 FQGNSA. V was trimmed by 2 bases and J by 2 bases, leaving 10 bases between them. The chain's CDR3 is CASSLPGATYEQYF. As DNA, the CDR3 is TGTGCCAGCAGCTTACCTGGGGCGACCTACGAGCAGTACTTC.

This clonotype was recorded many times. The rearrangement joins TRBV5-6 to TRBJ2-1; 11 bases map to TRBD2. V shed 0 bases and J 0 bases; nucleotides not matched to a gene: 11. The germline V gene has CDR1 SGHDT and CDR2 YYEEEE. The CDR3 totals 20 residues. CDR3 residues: CASSLGELAGGPSSYNEQFF. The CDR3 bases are TGTGCCAGCAGCTTGGGTGAGCTAGCGGGGGGACCAAGCTCCTACAATGAGCAGTTCTTC.

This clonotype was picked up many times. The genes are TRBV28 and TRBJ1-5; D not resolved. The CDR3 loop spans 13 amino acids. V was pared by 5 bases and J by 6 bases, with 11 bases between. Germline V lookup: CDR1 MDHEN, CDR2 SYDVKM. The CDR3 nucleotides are TGTGCCAGCAGTCACCAACCCGGTCAGCCCCAGCATTTT. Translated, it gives CASSHQPGQPQHF.

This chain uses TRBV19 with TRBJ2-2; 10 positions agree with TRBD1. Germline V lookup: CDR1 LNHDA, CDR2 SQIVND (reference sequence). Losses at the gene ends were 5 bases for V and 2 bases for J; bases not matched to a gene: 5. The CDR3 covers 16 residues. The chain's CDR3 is CASSPGTGVNTGELFF. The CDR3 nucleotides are TGTGCCAGTAGTCCCGGGACAGGGGTTAACACCGGGGAGCTGTTTTTT.

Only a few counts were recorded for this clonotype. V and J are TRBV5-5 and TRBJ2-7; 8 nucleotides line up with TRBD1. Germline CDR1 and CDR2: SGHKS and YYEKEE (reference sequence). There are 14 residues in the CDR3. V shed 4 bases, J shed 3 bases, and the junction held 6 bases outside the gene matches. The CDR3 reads CASSPGQGYYEQYF. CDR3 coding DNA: TGTGCCAGCAGCCCCGGACAGGGTTACTACGAGCAGTACTTC.

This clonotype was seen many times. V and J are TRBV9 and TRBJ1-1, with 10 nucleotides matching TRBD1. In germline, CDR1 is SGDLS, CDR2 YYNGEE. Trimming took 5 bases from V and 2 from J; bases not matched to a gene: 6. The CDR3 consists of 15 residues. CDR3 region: CASSSRDRGNTEAFF. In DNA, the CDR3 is TGTGCCAGCAGTTCCCGGGACAGGGGCAACACTGAAGCTTTCTTT.

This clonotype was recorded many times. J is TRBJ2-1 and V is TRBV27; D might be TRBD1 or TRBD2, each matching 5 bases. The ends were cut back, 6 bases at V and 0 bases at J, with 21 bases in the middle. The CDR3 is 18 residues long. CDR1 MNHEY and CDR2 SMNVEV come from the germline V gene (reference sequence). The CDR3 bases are TGTGCCAGCAGCTTCCCCTCCGGGACCCCAAGCTCCTACAATGAGCAGTTCTTC. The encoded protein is CASSFPSGTPSSYNEQFF.